The clone carrying this T cell receptor (beta chain) was counted once. This record belongs to a study of blood T cell repertoires in COVID-19. Study overall: From the United States, Italy and Spain came samples of acute and convalescent COVID-19. In each case, the material was cDNA or gDNA derived from T cells, B-cell-depleted T cells, or PBMCs.

This CDR3 is built from 18 residues. In germline, CDR1 is SGHRS, CDR2 YFSETQ. V was pared by 0 bases and J by 4 bases, with 13 bases of the junction left unmatched. In the original processing: Scientists estimated how many nucleated cells there were by amplifying reference gene primers. Clones were read by immunoSEQ multiplex PCR, and TCRdb kept only the in-frame ones, dropping some. The DNA was the basis for D and trimming; V, J and clone size are from that table. The sample yields about 94,000 clones, roughly 84% seen once. The TCR sequence derives from a man aged 55 to 70 with acute or convalescent COVID-19. V gene TRBV5-1 combines with J gene TRBJ2-5, with 9 bases matching TRBD1. The material sequenced was peripheral blood. The chain's CDR3 is CASSLGLGTGRRGETQYF. Here the CDR3 DNA reads TGCGCCAGCAGCTTGGGCTTGGGGACAGGGAGGAGGGGAGAGACCCAGTACTTC. Together with reference TRBV5-1 and TRBJ2-5, the CDR3 gives the full variable domain: KAGVTQTPRYLIKTRGQQVTLSCSPISGHRSVSWYQQTPGQGLQFLFEYFSETQRNKGNFPGRFSGRQFSNSRSEMNVSTLELGDSALYLCASSLGLGTGRRGETQYFGPGTRLLVL.